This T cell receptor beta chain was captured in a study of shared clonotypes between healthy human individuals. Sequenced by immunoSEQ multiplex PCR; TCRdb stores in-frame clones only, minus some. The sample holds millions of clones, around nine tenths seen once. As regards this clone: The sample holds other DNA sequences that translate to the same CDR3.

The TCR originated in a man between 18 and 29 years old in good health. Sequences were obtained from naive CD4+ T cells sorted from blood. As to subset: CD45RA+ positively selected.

For the CDR3, the DNA is TGTGCCAGCAGTTACTCGAACTCTAACTATGGCTACACCTTC. As protein: CASSYSNSNYGYTF. The V call is TRBV6-5, the J call TRBJ1-2; D is unclear. The CDR3 consists of 14 residues. Trimming shortened V by 0 bases and J by 0 bases, and 5 bases separated the two germline ends. CDR1 MNHEY and CDR2 SVGAGI come from the germline V gene.